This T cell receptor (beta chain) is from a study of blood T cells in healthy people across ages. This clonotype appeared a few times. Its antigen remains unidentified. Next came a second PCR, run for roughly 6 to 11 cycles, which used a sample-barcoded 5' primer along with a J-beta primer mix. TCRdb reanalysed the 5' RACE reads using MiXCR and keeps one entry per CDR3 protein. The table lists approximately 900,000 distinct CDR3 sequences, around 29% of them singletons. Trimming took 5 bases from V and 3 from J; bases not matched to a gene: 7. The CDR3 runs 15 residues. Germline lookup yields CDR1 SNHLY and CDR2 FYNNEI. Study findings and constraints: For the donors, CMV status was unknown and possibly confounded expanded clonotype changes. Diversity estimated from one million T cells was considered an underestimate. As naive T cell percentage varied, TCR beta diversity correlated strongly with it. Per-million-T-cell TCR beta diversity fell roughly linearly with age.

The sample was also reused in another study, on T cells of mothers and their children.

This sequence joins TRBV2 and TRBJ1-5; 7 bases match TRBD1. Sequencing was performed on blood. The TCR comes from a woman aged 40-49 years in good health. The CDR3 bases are TGTGCCAGCAGTACAGGGGACGCCTTCAATCAGCCCCAGCATTTT. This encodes CASSTGDAFNQPQHF.